The present T cell receptor (beta chain) was sequenced within a study of memory CD4+ T cells and cytomegalovirus serostatus. Study conclusions and caveats: CD4+ memory repertoires contained about two fifths of the 164 reported CMV TCRbeta sequences.

Single viable CD3+CD4+CD8-CD45RO+ cells were sorted as the memory CD4+ T cells. The V end lost 6 bases, the J end lost 4 bases, and 16 bases lay between the germline ends. This CDR3 has 14 residues. Looked up from germline, CDR1 is LGHNT and CDR2 is FRNRAP. Assay: immunoSEQ multiplex PCR; the TCRdb copy retains only in-frame clones and omits some. This sample has some 30,000 clones, with around 74% found just once. As concerns this clone: Its matching antigen is unknown.

The receptor was derived from an adult in good health and CMV-seronegative. Some clones in this sample may be carry-over from other donors' samples. The chain employs TRBV12-5 and TRBJ2-7; possibly TRBD1 or TRBD2 for D (6 bases each). Material for sequencing was memory CD4+ T cells from blood. CDR3 sequence: CASGKGDSRYEQYF. The CDR3 DNA sequence: TGTGCTAGTGGGAAGGGGGACTCAAGGTACGAGCAGTACTTC. The full variable domain, in which reference TRBV12-5 and TRBJ2-7 provide the parts outside the CDR3, is DARVTQTPRHKVTEMGQEVTMRCQPILGHNTVFWYRQTMMQGLELLAYFRNRAPLDDSGMPKDRFSAEMPDATLATLKIQPSEPRDSAVYFCASGKGDSRYEQYFGPGTRLTVT.